Presented here are 26 T cell receptor beta chains from one specimen sequenced in a study of cytomegalovirus exposure and HLA in healthy donors. PCR used 60 Vbeta primers and 13 Jbeta primers. The repertoire was sequenced with immunoSEQ multiplex PCR; TCRdb's copy has only in-frame clones and lacks some. The data hold about 76,000 clones, with around 76% observed a single time. What was sequenced was PBMCs. The receptors shown here come from a male donor in good health and CMV-seropositive.

CDR3 region: CASSGSRDTQYF. For the CDR3, the DNA is TGTGCCAGCAGCGGGAGTAGAGATACGCAGTATTTT. V is TRBV7-3 and J is TRBJ2-3; D might be TRBD2 (5 bases). V lost 5 bases to trimming and J lost 5 bases, with 8 bases between them. The germline V gene has CDR1 SGHTA and CDR2 FQGTGA. The CDR3 totals 12 residues.

The chain employs TRBV7-9 and TRBJ2-3; 11 nucleotides align to TRBD2. Germline V gene lookup returns CDR1 SEHNR and CDR2 FQNEAQ (reference sequence). V shed 5 bases and J 4 bases; nucleotides not matched to a gene: 8. This CDR3 has 16 amino acids. The CDR3 region is CASSPSSGRYADTQYF. The CDR3 DNA reads as TGTGCCAGCAGCCCGTCTAGCGGGAGGTACGCAGATACGCAGTATTTT.

This clone has only a few counts. The V gene is TRBV10-3, the J gene TRBJ1-1; D is possibly TRBD1 (6 bases). The germline V and J ends were trimmed by 8 bases and 1 base, with 11 bases remaining between them. From germline, CDR1 is ENHRY and CDR2 SYGVKD. The CDR3 extends over 13 amino acids. In nucleotides, the CDR3 is TGTGCCATCGTACAGGGATGGAACACTGAAGCTTTCTTT. Translating it yields CAIVQGWNTEAFF.

V gene TRBV9 combines with J gene TRBJ2-1, with 9 bases that match TRBD1. Losses at the gene ends were 5 bases for V and 6 bases for J; bases not matched to a gene: 12. The CDR3 length is 16 residues. The germline CDR1 and CDR2 sequences are SGDLS and YYNGEE. Here the CDR3 reads CASSRRTGQGINEQFF. The CDR3, as DNA: TGTGCCAGCAGTAGGCGCACGGGACAGGGTATCAATGAGCAGTTCTTC.

The chain uses TRBV15 and TRBJ2-4; TRBD2 is a possible D gene (5 bases). CDR1 is LNHNV, CDR2 YYDKDF, per germline (reference sequence). The CDR3 spans 16 residues. Trimming stripped 0 bases from V and 5 bases from J, with 14 bases between. The CDR3 reads CATSRDRTGSQNIQYF. The CDR3 DNA is TGTGCCACCAGCAGAGATCGGACGGGGTCTCAAAACATTCAGTACTTC.

This clone has more than one count but fewer than ten. The chain is built from TRBV6-5 and TRBJ2-2; TRBD1 aligns across 7 bases. The ends lost 6 bases at V and 6 bases at J; junction bases unmatched: 4. The CDR3 loop spans 13 amino acids. Germline V gene lookup returns CDR1 MNHEY and CDR2 SVGAGI. The CDR3 DNA is TGTGCCAGCAGGTCAACAGGGGCCGGGGAGCTGTTTTTT. Encoded protein: CASRSTGAGELFF.

V usage is TRBV5-4 and J usage is TRBJ2-1, with D perhaps matching TRBD2 (6 bases). This CDR3 region has 14 residues. Trimming shortened V by 6 bases and J by 9 bases, and 19 bases separated the two germline ends. CDR1 and CDR2 (germline): SGHNT, YYREEE (reference sequence). CDR3 DNA: TGTGCCAGCAACGTCGGGGGTGGGTCGGTTGAGCAGTTCTTC. Translating it yields CASNVGGGSVEQFF.

The chain carries TRBV7-8 and TRBJ1-6, with 8 bases aligning to TRBD1. V gave up 4 bases and J gave up 6 bases; unmatched junction bases: 2. Germline CDR1 SGHVS, CDR2 FQNEAQ. The CDR3 loop spans 14 amino acids. CDR3 loop: CASSSDRGNSPLHF. CDR3 nucleotide sequence: TGTGCCAGCAGCTCCGACAGGGGTAATTCACCCCTCCACTTT. The complete variable domain, with remaining parts taken from reference TRBV7-8 and TRBJ1-6, reads GAGVSQSPRYKVAKRGQDVALRCDPISGHVSLFWYQQALGQGPEFLTYFQNEAQLDKSGLPSDRFFAERPEGSVSTLKIQRTQQEDSAVYLCASSSDRGNSPLHFGNGTRLTVT.

The J gene is TRBJ2-7, the V gene TRBV6-5; D possibly corresponds to TRBD1 (5 bases). Germline-derived CDR1 and CDR2 are MNHEY and SVGAGI. CDR3 length: 15 amino acids. V was pared by 5 bases and J by 0 bases, with 14 bases between. The CDR3, as DNA: TGTGCCAGCAGTAGTGCAGCGACAGACTCCTACGAGCAGTACTTC. Amino acid sequence: CASSSAATDSYEQYF.

CDR3 residues: CASSLAGGGFYNEQFF. The DNA for the CDR3 is TGTGCCAGCAGCTTAGCGGGAGGGGGATTCTACAATGAGCAGTTCTTC. The rearrangement uses TRBV11-2 and TRBJ2-1; 8 nucleotides agree with TRBD2. Unmatched junction bases numbered 5, after V lost 1 base and J lost 3 bases. Germline CDR1 is SGHAT and CDR2 is FQNNGV. The CDR3 consists of 16 residues.

A word on this clone: Within the sample, other DNA sequences also encode this same CDR3. The chain couples TRBV29-1 to TRBJ2-5, with 8 nucleotides matching TRBD1. The CDR3 consists of 14 residues. The germline gives CDR1 SQVTM, CDR2 ANQGSEA. With V trimmed by 3 bases and J by 2 bases, 5 bases remained unmatched. CDR3 residues: CSVELQGGQETQYF. In DNA form, the CDR3 reads TGCAGCGTTGAGCTACAGGGGGGACAAGAGACCCAGTACTTC.

V is TRBV5-8 and J is TRBJ2-3, with D possibly matching TRBD1 (6 bases). The CDR3 covers 19 residues. Trimming left V 0 bases short and J 4 bases short, with 24 bases between. From germline, CDR1 is SGHTS and CDR2 YDEGEE. DNA for the CDR3: TGTGCCAGCAGCTTGGGGGCCTATGAGGGCAGCTGGGGGCCAGATACGCAGTATTTT. Amino acid sequence: CASSLGAYEGSWGPDTQYF. The full variable domain, rest sourced from reference TRBV5-8 and TRBJ2-3, is EAGVTQSPTHLIKTRGQQATLRCSPISGHTSVYWYQQALGLGLQFLLWYDEGEERNRGNFPPRFSGRQFPNYSSELNVNALELEDSALYLCASSLGAYEGSWGPDTQYFGPGTRLTVL.

The V gene is TRBV27, the J gene TRBJ2-2, with 7 bases aligning to TRBD1. The CDR3 contains 16 residues. Germline loops: CDR1 MNHEY, CDR2 SMNVEV (reference sequence). V shed 3 bases, J shed 5 bases, and the junction held 9 bases outside the gene matches. CDR3 sequence reads: CASSFYDRVRTGELFF. The CDR3 DNA is TGTGCCAGCAGTTTTTACGACAGGGTTCGGACCGGGGAGCTGTTTTTT.

This clone was recorded once. This chain links TRBV7-2 with TRBJ2-5; D possibly corresponds to TRBD1 (5 bases). Germline lookup yields CDR1 SGHTA and CDR2 FQGNSA. The CDR3 extends over 15 amino acids. Trimming left V 5 bases short and J 5 bases short, with 18 bases between. CDR3 nucleotide sequence: TGTGCCAGCAGCCGTGGGGCGGCGACACGGGAGACCCAGTACTTC. Translated, it gives CASSRGAATRETQYF.

The CDR3 spells CASSQGLSYNEQFF. The CDR3 DNA reads as TGCGCCAGCAGTCAGGGACTATCCTACAATGAGCAGTTCTTC. This rearrangement joins TRBV4-1 to TRBJ2-1; 7 bases agree with TRBD2. CDR3 length: 14 residues. Germline loops: CDR1 MGHRA, CDR2 YSYEKL. J gave up 1 base and V 6 bases, and 3 bases lay outside the gene matches.

The chain employs TRBV2 and TRBJ2-1; D might be TRBD1 (5 bases). V lost 6 bases, J lost 5 bases, and 8 bases lay in between. Germline CDR1 and CDR2: SNHLY and FYNNEI. CDR3 size: 12 residues. Here the CDR3 reads CASSPTDNEQFF. As DNA, the CDR3 is TGTGCCAGCAGCCCGACAGACAATGAGCAGTTCTTC.

The rearrangement links TRBV5-1 to TRBJ1-2; maybe TRBD1 (5 bases). The CDR3 runs to 14 residues. The V end was cut by 4 bases, the J end by 4 bases, with 14 bases between. Germline loops: CDR1 SGHRS, CDR2 YFSETQ. The CDR3 sequence: CASSRGGSVYGYTF. In DNA, the CDR3 is TGCGCCAGCAGCCGGGGGGGGTCGGTCTATGGCTACACCTTC.

The chain links TRBV6-1 to TRBJ1-5; perhaps TRBD1 as D (5 bases). The CDR3 is 14 residues long. Germline CDR1 MNHNS, CDR2 SASEGT. The V end lost 0 bases, the J end lost 7 bases, and 10 bases lay between the germline ends. As DNA, the CDR3 is TGTGCCAGCAGTGAAGCGCGGGGGTACCAGCCCCAGCATTTT. Protein product: CASSEARGYQPQHF.

The V gene is TRBV7-9, the J gene TRBJ2-2; a weak D match, TRBD1 (6 bases). Per germline, CDR1 SEHNR and CDR2 FQNEAQ (reference sequence). The V end was cut by 8 bases, the J end by 6 bases, with 16 bases between. The CDR3 runs 14 residues. CDR3 in amino acids: CASGLQGTAGELFF. The CDR3, as DNA: TGTGCCAGCGGTCTACAGGGAACCGCCGGGGAGCTGTTTTTT.

This chain links TRBV27 with TRBJ2-7; 7 nucleotides match TRBD1. This CDR3 comprises 14 residues. V lost 4 bases and J lost 3; bases outside the gene matches: 6. Germline V lookup: CDR1 MNHEY, CDR2 SMNVEV (reference sequence). CDR3 region: CASSYRGSNYEQYF. In DNA, the CDR3 is TGTGCCAGCAGTTACAGGGGTAGTAACTACGAGCAGTACTTC.

V usage is TRBV5-1 and J usage is TRBJ1-3; D is unresolved. Trimming stripped 1 base from V and 1 base from J, with 15 bases between. Germline assignment: CDR1 SGHRS and CDR2 YFSETQ. CDR3 length: 17 residues. CDR3: CASSLQSSLRSGNTIYF. The DNA of the CDR3 is TGCGCCAGCAGCTTGCAATCGTCGCTCAGGTCTGGAAACACCATATATTTT.

The chain joins TRBV19 to TRBJ1-5, with 8 bases aligning to TRBD1. V gave up 6 bases and J gave up 4 bases; unmatched junction bases: 5. Germline V CDR1 and CDR2: LNHDA, SQIVND (reference sequence). The CDR3 has 14 amino acids. CDR3 residues: CASRNRGVNQPQHF. The CDR3 DNA reads as TGTGCCAGTAGGAACAGGGGGGTGAATCAGCCCCAGCATTTT. Full variable domain (missing parts from reference TRBV19 and TRBJ1-5): DGGITQSPKYLFRKEGQNVTLSCEQNLNHDAMYWYRQDPGQGLRLIYYSQIVNDFQKGDIAEGYSVSREKKESFPLTVTSAQKNPTAFYLCASRNRGVNQPQHFGDGTRLSIL.

The chain joins TRBV19 to TRBJ2-6; 8 bases fit TRBD2. This CDR3 comprises 16 residues. Germline V CDR1 and CDR2: LNHDA, SQIVND (reference sequence). Unmatched junction bases numbered 9, after V lost 9 bases and J lost 2 bases. The CDR3 region is CASSGGRVTGANVLTF. CDR3 in DNA: TGTGCCAGCTCGGGGGGGCGCGTAACTGGGGCCAACGTCCTGACTTTC.

The V call is TRBV2, the J call TRBJ2-5; 8 bases are a match to TRBD1. After removal of 6 bases from V and 2 bases from J, the junction contained 5 bases not matched to a gene. The germline gives CDR1 SNHLY, CDR2 FYNNEI. The CDR3 length is 14 residues. CDR3: CASSADRAQETQYF. Here the CDR3 DNA reads TGTGCCAGCAGCGCGGACAGGGCACAAGAGACCCAGTACTTC.

The chain recombines TRBV4-1 with TRBJ1-4, with no clear D. This CDR3 has 16 amino acids. The V end lost 4 bases, the J end lost 4 bases, and 16 bases lay between the germline ends. Germline V gene sequence: CDR1 MGHRA, CDR2 YSYEKL. The CDR3 sequence is CASSPIPGTYNEKLFF. In DNA form, the CDR3 reads TGCGCCAGCAGCCCCATCCCAGGCACCTATAATGAAAAACTGTTTTTT.

The rearrangement links TRBV10-3 to TRBJ2-7; D possibly corresponds to TRBD2 (5 bases). The CDR3 runs 15 residues. CDR1 is ENHRY, CDR2 SYGVKD, per germline. Deletions cut 3 bases from V and 2 bases from J, with 14 bases between. CDR3: CAISDAADPAYEQYF. CDR3 DNA sequence: TGTGCCATCAGTGATGCAGCGGATCCAGCCTACGAGCAGTACTTC.